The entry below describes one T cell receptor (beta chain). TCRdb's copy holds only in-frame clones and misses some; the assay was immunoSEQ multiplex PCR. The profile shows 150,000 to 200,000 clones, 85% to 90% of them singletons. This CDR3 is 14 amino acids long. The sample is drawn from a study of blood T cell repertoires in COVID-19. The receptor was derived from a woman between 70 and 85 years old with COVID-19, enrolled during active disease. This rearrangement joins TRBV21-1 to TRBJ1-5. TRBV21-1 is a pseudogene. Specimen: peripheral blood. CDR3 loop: CASSNILSNQPQHF. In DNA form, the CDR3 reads TGTGCCAGCAGCAACATACTGAGCAATCAGCCCCAGCATTTT.